The source of this TCR beta chain is a study of post-analysis software for immune sequencing data. The wider study: Multiple sclerosis in the patients followed relapsing-remitting, secondary progressive and progressive-relapsing courses. Study-wide findings and caveats: Those with multiple sclerosis, the patient group, showed significantly lower normalized Chao1 diversity than controls. Those samples that were prepared in the same batch co-clustered strongly by F measure. Controls showed lower frequencies than patients for five TRBV segments, and TRBV5-6, TRBV5-1 and TRBV20-1 were among these.

This clonotype showed up many times. Its antigen remains unknown. V lost 0 bases, J lost 8 bases, and 14 bases lay in between. Per the germline V gene, CDR1 is DFQATT and CDR2 is SNEGSKA (reference sequence). The CDR3 totals 14 residues. Unique molecular identifiers featured in each of the TCR beta cDNA libraries. Using its own MiXCR run on the PCR reads, TCRdb lists one record per CDR3 protein. The sample consists of some 690,000 distinct CDR3 sequences, 30% of them appearing once. Sequenced sample: blood. This receptor was obtained from a girl between 5 and 17 years old with multiple sclerosis. J is TRBJ2-1 and V is TRBV20-1; D remains unclear. The DNA for the CDR3 is TGCAGTGCTAGAGACTTGTCGTTGGCTGATGAGCAGTTCTTC. This encodes CSARDLSLADEQFF.